A selection of T cell receptor beta chains follows, all from one sample in a study of OX40 agonist ivuxolimab in advanced cancers. Assay: immunoSEQ multiplex PCR; the TCRdb copy retains only in-frame clones and omits some. The top ten hold 0.71% of the sample, which has about 83,000 clones, approximately 91% seen once. The sequenced sample was CD4+ or CD8+ T cells sorted from blood, obtained in a trial of the OX40 agonist ivuxolimab. These receptors were collected from an adult with an advanced solid tumor such as melanoma, head and neck, liver or kidney cancer. The CDR3 runs from the conserved cysteine through the conserved F or W. A D gene is named only where the DNA matches it firmly. Size is omitted from some rows. Given values are once, few, many or a class for expanded clones.

TRBJ1-1,TRBD1,TRBV28,-,TGTGCCACACAGGGGGCTGCGGACACTGAAGCTTTCTTT,CATQGAADTEAFF
TRBJ2-7,TRBD1,TRBV18,once,TGTGCCAGCTCACCACGAACAGGGGGGCTCTACGAGCAGTACTTC,CASSPRTGGLYEQYF
TRBJ1-1,-,TRBV7-2,-,TGTGCCAGCAGCTTAGGGGGGGGACCCAGGACCCCTTCGAGTGCTTTCTTT,CASSLGGGPRTPSSAFF
TRBJ2-7,-,TRBV10-2,-,TGCGCCAGCCGGACGGGTCCGGGGTACGAGCAGTACTTC,CASRTGPGYEQYF
TRBJ2-1,-,TRBV7-6,-,TGTGCCAGCAGCTCCAGGGTATCGGGCTCCTACAATGAGCAGTTCTTC,CASSSRVSGSYNEQFF
TRBJ2-7,TRBD2,TRBV5-4,-,TGTGCCAGCAGCTTCTCTGGCCTAGCGGGGTTCTACGAGCAGTACTTC,CASSFSGLAGFYEQYF
TRBJ2-5,-,TRBV5-4,-,TGTGCCAGCAGCAAGGAGGGCTGGGAGACCCAGTACTTC,CASSKEGWETQYF
TRBJ1-2,-,TRBV7-2,-,TGTGCCAGCAGCTTAGAGGGGACGTTAGAGGGAAGCCGCTATGGCTACACCTTC,CASSLEGTLEGSRYGYTF
TRBJ1-2,-,TRBV7-2,-,TGTGCCAGCAGCTTAGATCCCGCCAGGCTACCCTATGGCTACACCTTC,CASSLDPARLPYGYTF
TRBJ2-3,TRBD1,TRBV19,once,TGTGCCAGTAGCCCTTCGGACAGGACAAGCACAGATACGCAGTATTTT,CASSPSDRTSTDTQYF
TRBJ2-5,-,TRBV11-2,once,TGTGCCAGCACCCTCAATTGGGTTGGAGAGACCCAGTACTTC,CASTLNWVGETQYF
TRBJ2-3,-,TRBV9,-,TGTGCCAGCAGCGTAGGGCAGCACACAGATACGCAGTATTTT,CASSVGQHTDTQYF
TRBJ2-3,TRBD2,TRBV27,-,TGTGCCAGCAGTTTCTGGACTAGCCCAGATACGCAGTATTTT,CASSFWTSPDTQYF
TRBJ1-1,-,TRBV19,-,TGTGCCAGTAGAGAACTCGCGGGGGGCTTCACTGAAGCTTTCTTT,CASRELAGGFTEAFF
TRBJ1-5,-,TRBV28,-,TGTGCCAGCAGTTTTGGTCAGATCAATCAGCCCCAGCATTTT,CASSFGQINQPQHF
TRBJ1-3,TRBD1,TRBV9,-,TGTGCCAGCAGCGCCGGATTCGGACAGGACGGGGGAAACACCATATATTTT,CASSAGFGQDGGNTIYF
TRBJ1-4,TRBD1,TRBV18,once,TGTGCCAGCTCCCCATTGACAGGGGCGGAAAAACTGTTTTTT,CASSPLTGAEKLFF
TRBJ1-2,-,TRBV28,once,TGTGCCAGCACAAAAGGGGTCTCTGGCTACACCTTC,CASTKGVSGYTF
TRBJ1-1,TRBD1,TRBV5-1,-,TGCGCCAGCAGTTTGACAGGGTGGACTGAAGCTTTCTTT,CASSLTGWTEAFF
TRBJ1-2,TRBD1,TRBV5-1,-,TGCGCCAGCAGCCAAAACAGGGGGCACAACTATGGCTACACCTTC,CASSQNRGHNYGYTF
TRBJ2-3,-,TRBV27,-,TGTGCCAGCAGTCAACTCGGCGAGGATACGCAGTATTTT,CASSQLGEDTQYF
TRBJ2-7,-,TRBV7-2,-,TGTGCCAGCAGCGCACACAGGGACCTGGAGCAGTACTTC,CASSAHRDLEQYF
TRBJ1-2,-,TRBV6-5,few,TGTGCCAGCAGTTACGGAGAAGGATCGGGCGTCTATGGCTACACCTTC,CASSYGEGSGVYGYTF
TRBJ2-7,-,TRBV7-9,-,TGTGCCAGCACCAAAGGGGGGTACGAGATCCGAAGCTCCTACGAGCAGTACTTC,CASTKGGYEIRSSYEQYF
TRBJ1-1,-,TRBV6-5,-,TGTGCCAGTTCGTCCCAGGGATGGACTGAAGCTTTCTTT,CASSSQGWTEAFF
TRBJ2-7,-,TRBV19,-,TGTGCCAGTAGCGCACTGGACGCGTTTCAGGAGCAGTACTTC,CASSALDAFQEQYF
TRBJ2-7,-,TRBV21-1,-,TGTGCCAGCAGCAAAGGACTAGCGGGTCCCTACGAGCAGTACTTC,CASSKGLAGPYEQYF
TRBJ2-5,-,TRBV5-1,-,TGCGCCAGCAGCTTGGAAGGGCAAGAGACCCAGTACTTC,CASSLEGQETQYF
TRBJ1-1,-,TRBV10-2,-,TGCGCCAGCAGTGATCCCACTTACACTGAAGCTTTCTTT,CASSDPTYTEAFF
TRBJ2-7,-,TRBV5-8,-,TGTGCCAGCAGCACTGGGACGTCATTTAGCGAGCAGTACTTC,CASSTGTSFSEQYF
TRBJ2-5,-,TRBV5-1,-,TGCGCCAGCAGCCTCGGGGATCTAGAGACCCAGTACTTC,CASSLGDLETQYF
TRBJ2-1,-,TRBV5-4,-,TGTGCCAGCAGCTTGGTGGGTTCCTACAATGAGCAGTTCTTC,CASSLVGSYNEQFF
TRBJ2-7,TRBD1,TRBV27,-,TGTGCCAGCAGCAACCCACAGGGGTCCCACGAGCAGTACTTC,CASSNPQGSHEQYF
TRBJ1-5,-,TRBV25-1,-,TGTGCCAGCAGTGACGGATTCTCCCAGCATTTT,CASSDGFSQHF
TRBJ2-5,TRBD1,TRBV4-2,once,TGTGCCAGCAGCCACTCCGGGACAGGGGCTCTTAATTACTTC,CASSHSGTGALNYF
TRBJ2-6,-,TRBV18,-,TGTGCCAGCTCCATAGACAGATCTGGGGCCAACGTCCTGACTTTC,CASSIDRSGANVLTF
TRBJ1-3,-,TRBV9,-,TGTGCCAGCAGCGTAGACGGGGGTGTGGGTGGAAACACCATATATTTT,CASSVDGGVGGNTIYF
TRBJ2-5,-,TRBV14,-,TGTGCCAGCAGCCTGACAACACGGATTAGCTGGGCCCAAGAGACCCAGTACTTC,CASSLTTRISWAQETQYF
TRBJ1-1,TRBD1,TRBV18,-,TGTGCCAGCTCACCACCGCAGGGGGGGACAATGAACACTGAAGCTTTCTTT,CASSPPQGGTMNTEAFF
TRBJ1-2,-,TRBV12-5,few,TGTGCTAGTGGTTTGGAGGGATTGGGCTACACCTTC,CASGLEGLGYTF
TRBJ1-2,-,TRBV6-5,-,TGTGCCAGCAGCCCCTCGGCGGGTGGCTACACCTTC,CASSPSAGGYTF
TRBJ2-2,-,TRBV6-5,-,TGTGCCAGCAGTTACGGGGTGGATACCGGGGAGCTGTTTTTT,CASSYGVDTGELFF
TRBJ2-7,-,TRBV4-3,-,TGCGCCAGCAGCCTCAGGGGTGATCACGAGCAGTACTTC,CASSLRGDHEQYF
TRBJ2-1,TRBD1,TRBV2,-,TGTGCCAGCATTCTCACAGGGGCCTACAATGAGCAGTTCTTC,CASILTGAYNEQFF
TRBJ2-2,-,TRBV9,-,TGTGCCAGCAGCGTAGGAGCAGCCCCGAGCACCGGGGAGCTGTTTTTT,CASSVGAAPSTGELFF
TRBJ2-5,TRBD2,TRBV5-1,-,TGCGCCAGCAGCTTGGCGGGAGGACAAGAGACCCAGTACTTC,CASSLAGGQETQYF
TRBJ1-5,-,TRBV6-5,once,TGTGCCAGCAGTTATGGAAATAGTTATCAGCCCCAGCATTTT,CASSYGNSYQPQHF
TRBJ2-3,-,TRBV9,-,TGTGCCAGCAGCGTAGCCACAAACCGAGGAGGCACAGATACGCAGTATTTT,CASSVATNRGGTDTQYF
TRBJ2-7,TRBD1,TRBV4-3,-,TGCGCCAGCAGCCAAGATCAGGGGGTTCCCTCCGAGCAGTACTTC,CASSQDQGVPSEQYF
TRBJ1-1,-,TRBV21-1,-,TGTGCCAGCAGCAAATTACCGGGGAACACTGAAGCTTTCTTT,CASSKLPGNTEAFF